Below, 27 T cell receptor beta chains from the same sample are listed, as sequenced in a study of blood T cell repertoires in COVID-19. Profiled with immunoSEQ multiplex PCR; TCRdb holds only in-frame clones, not every one. The sample records some 230,000 clones, around 80% being singletons. Specimen: PBMCs or T cells enriched from blood (not recorded which). Every receptor here comes from a man aged 35 to 55 who had recovered from COVID-19.

This chain connects TRBV11-2 to TRBJ2-2; perhaps TRBD1 as D (6 bases). This CDR3 contains 17 residues. CDR1 is SGHAT and CDR2 is FQNNGV in the germline V gene. V gave up 6 bases and J gave up 6 bases, with 23 bases separating them. CDR3 sequence: CASSSQGRQFVAGELFF. The CDR3 bases are TGTGCCAGCAGTTCCCAGGGGCGTCAGTTTGTCGCCGGGGAGCTGTTTTTT.

The CDR3 DNA sequence: TGTGCCAGCAGTTTCGGACAGGGGATATGGTATGGCTACACCTTC. Its translation is CASSFGQGIWYGYTF. This chain links TRBV6-5 with TRBJ1-2; 9 nucleotides agree with TRBD1. Trimming removed 4 bases from V and 5 bases from J; junction bases left unmatched: 8. Germline assignment: CDR1 MNHEY and CDR2 SVGAGI. This CDR3 is 15 amino acids long.

The chain recombines TRBV7-9 with TRBJ1-2; D might be TRBD1 (6 bases). Germline V lookup: CDR1 SEHNR, CDR2 FQNEAQ (reference sequence). The CDR3 has 14 amino acids. The V and J ends lost 5 bases and 8 bases respectively, with 18 bases between them. CDR3 sequence: CASSISGALGGYTF. CDR3 DNA sequence: TGTGCCAGCAGCATCTCAGGGGCCCTCGGCGGCTACACCTTC. Using reference TRBV7-9 and TRBJ1-2 for the parts outside the CDR3, the full variable domain is DTGVSQNPRHKITKRGQNVTFRCDPISEHNRLYWYRQTLGQGPEFLTYFQNEAQLEKSRLLSDRFSAERPKGSFSTLEIQRTEQGDSAMYLCASSISGALGGYTFGSGTRLTVV.

The genes are TRBV2 and TRBJ2-7, with TRBD2 identical over 7 bases. CDR1 SNHLY and CDR2 FYNNEI come from the germline V gene. With V trimmed by 6 bases and J by 0 bases, 14 bases remained unmatched. The CDR3 loop spans 17 amino acids. The CDR3 spells CASSARGSGRSSYEQYF. The CDR3 DNA follows: TGTGCCAGCAGCGCACGGGGTAGCGGGCGAAGCTCCTACGAGCAGTACTTC.

This chain uses TRBV20-1 with TRBJ1-5; no clear D gene. The germline V gene encodes CDR1 DFQATT and CDR2 SNEGSKA (reference sequence). The V end was cut by 3 bases, the J end by 9 bases, with 21 bases between. This CDR3 has 15 amino acids. The CDR3 loop reads CSASSSRGSKGPQHF. DNA for the CDR3: TGCAGTGCTAGTAGTTCTCGAGGGTCTAAGGGGCCCCAGCATTTT.

In the case of this clone: Other nucleotide sequences from this sample produce the same CDR3. The gene calls are TRBV19 and TRBJ2-7; 10 bases map to TRBD2. CDR1 and CDR2 from the germline V gene are LNHDA and SQIVND (reference sequence). The CDR3 is made up of 14 amino acids. V was clipped by 5 bases and J by 2 bases; unmatched bases: 3. In DNA form, the CDR3 reads TGTGCCAGTAGTCGGACTAGCGGAACCTACGAGCAGTACTTC. Protein: CASSRTSGTYEQYF.

The chain employs TRBV30 and TRBJ1-4, with TRBD1 matching 9 bases. J was trimmed by 8 bases and V by 3 bases; bases with no gene match: 10. Germline V gene data show CDR1 as GTSNPN and CDR2 as SVGIG (reference sequence). The CDR3 totals 15 residues. CDR3 nucleotide sequence: TGTGCCTGGAGGGCGAAGGGACAGGGAGGCGAAAAACTGTTTTTT. Encoded protein: CAWRAKGQGGEKLFF.

As DNA, the CDR3 is TGTGCCAGCAGCTCGAGGGGGACAGATACGCAGTATTTT. Translation gives CASSSRGTDTQYF. The chain employs TRBV7-3 and TRBJ2-3; perhaps TRBD1 as D (6 bases). This CDR3 is built from 13 residues. Trimming removed 4 bases at V and 3 bases at J, with 8 bases between. Looked up from germline, CDR1 is SGHTA and CDR2 is FQGTGA.

This chain uses TRBV7-3 with TRBJ2-7; possibly TRBD1 for D (6 bases). This CDR3 contains 15 residues. Per the germline V gene, CDR1 is SGHTA and CDR2 is FQGTGA. Trimming took 0 bases from V and 4 from J, leaving 13 bases between them. In DNA, the CDR3 is TGTGCCAGCAGCTTAACAGGGGGAGCCCAATACGAGCAGTACTTC. This gives the protein CASSLTGGAQYEQYF.

The chain is built from TRBV5-8 and TRBJ1-4, with TRBD1 identical over 9 bases. V was clipped by 2 bases and J by 12 bases; unmatched bases: 2. Germline V lookup: CDR1 SGHTS, CDR2 YDEGEE. The CDR3 spans 12 residues. CDR3 residues: CASSFDRGELFF. For the CDR3, the DNA is TGTGCCAGCAGCTTCGACAGGGGGGAACTGTTTTTT.

This chain uses TRBV28 with TRBJ1-5; 7 bases align to TRBD1. Germline assignment: CDR1 MDHEN and CDR2 SYDVKM. The junction had 11 bases not matched to a gene; V was cut back by 7 bases and J by 5 bases. The length of the CDR3 is 15 residues. The CDR3 region is CASILQGQGHQPQHF. The DNA of the CDR3 is TGTGCCAGCATATTACAGGGGCAGGGACATCAGCCCCAGCATTTT.

This rearrangement joins TRBV5-6 to TRBJ1-1; tentatively, D is TRBD1 (6 bases). V was cut by 3 bases and J by 5 bases, with 14 bases left in between. Germline V gives CDR1 SGHDT, CDR2 YYEEEE. The CDR3 is 14 residues long. The CDR3 bases are TGTGCCAGCAGCTCGACAGGCGGCTTGACTGAAGCTTTCTTT. This sequence encodes CASSSTGGLTEAFF.

The chain uses TRBV2 and TRBJ1-6; possible D gene TRBD1, 5 bases. The CDR3 has 13 amino acids. V was clipped by 4 bases and J by 7 bases, with 8 bases between them. Germline CDR1 reads SNHLY; CDR2 reads FYNNEI. The CDR3 is CASSGRANSPLHF. CDR3 sequence (DNA): TGTGCCAGCAGTGGCAGGGCCAATTCACCCCTCCACTTT.

V gene TRBV7-9 combines with J gene TRBJ1-5, with D perhaps TRBD1 (5 bases). V was cut by 1 base and J by 7 bases, with 11 bases left in between. Germline CDR1 and CDR2: SEHNR and FQNEAQ (reference sequence). This CDR3 has 14 residues. The CDR3 DNA reads as TGTGCCAGCAGCTTAGGGCAGGGTGACCAGCCCCAGCATTTT. Translating it yields CASSLGQGDQPQHF.

This chain connects TRBV5-1 to TRBJ2-3; D ambiguous. Germline values: CDR1 SGHRS, CDR2 YFSETQ. The length of the CDR3 is 15 residues. V lost 1 base to trimming and J lost 2 bases, with 11 bases between them. For the CDR3, the DNA is TGCGCCAGCAGCTTGATCGAGGTAGTCACAGATACGCAGTATTTT. This gives the protein CASSLIEVVTDTQYF.

This clone is a singleton in its sample. The gene calls are TRBV18 and TRBJ2-5; no firm D call. CDR3 length: 13 amino acids. V lost 4 bases and J lost 5, with 11 bases in between. Germline CDR1 reads KGHSH; CDR2 reads LQKENI. CDR3 nucleotide sequence: TGTGCCAGCTCACGCGGCCTGGATGAGACCCAGTACTTC. Residues: CASSRGLDETQYF.

The chain carries TRBV19 and TRBJ1-1; D may be TRBD1 (6 bases). Per germline, CDR1 LNHDA and CDR2 SQIVND (reference sequence). Trimming removed 3 bases at V and 1 base at J, with 12 bases between. The CDR3 is 15 amino acids. CDR3 coding DNA: TGTGCCAGTAGTATCCTACAGGGCAAGAACACTGAAGCTTTCTTT. This sequence encodes CASSILQGKNTEAFF.

V and J are TRBV7-2 and TRBJ2-5, with D tentatively TRBD1 (6 bases). V lost 5 bases and J 0 bases, leaving 10 bases between the germline ends. The V gene's germline CDR1 is SGHTA and CDR2 FQGNSA. This CDR3 spans 14 amino acids. DNA for the CDR3: TGTGCCAGCAGCCGCGACAGGTACCAAGAGACCCAGTACTTC. This codes for CASSRDRYQETQYF.

The V call is TRBV19, the J call TRBJ1-1; TRBD1 might be the D (5 bases). CDR3 size: 15 residues. Germline CDR1 reads LNHDA; CDR2 reads SQIVND (reference sequence). V lost 1 base and J lost 4, with 13 bases in between. The CDR3 spells CASSIGTRPSTEAFF. CDR3 DNA sequence: TGTGCCAGTAGTATAGGGACAAGGCCGAGCACTGAAGCTTTCTTT.

The V and J genes are TRBV3-1 (or the pseudogene TRBV3-2) and TRBJ1-3; the D is unclear. Germline lookup yields CDR1 LGHDT and CDR2 YNNKEL (reference sequence). Deletions cut 1 base from V and 9 bases from J, with 10 bases between. The CDR3 covers 13 residues. As DNA, the CDR3 is TGTGCCAGCAGCCAAGTGCAGTCAAGCACCATATATTTT. It translates to CASSQVQSSTIYF.

This clone appeared a single time. The chain employs TRBV27 and TRBJ2-1; TRBD2 matches at 12 bases. V trimming: 4 bases; J trimming: 4 bases; junction bases outside the gene matches: 2. This CDR3 contains 15 residues. Germline CDR1 is MNHEY and CDR2 is SMNVEV (reference sequence). This CDR3 reads CASSWTSGAYNEQFF. The CDR3 nucleotides are TGTGCCAGCAGTTGGACTAGCGGGGCTTACAATGAGCAGTTCTTC.

The chain combines TRBV4-1 with TRBJ1-1; TRBD1 aligns across 7 bases. Germline assignment: CDR1 MGHRA and CDR2 YSYEKL. Germline trimming cut 1 base from V and 5 bases from J; bases unmatched to any gene: 10. The CDR3 consists of 16 residues. CDR3 nucleotides: TGCGCCAGCAGCCAAGCCTATAGACAGGGAGGAACTGAAGCTTTCTTT. Encoded protein: CASSQAYRQGGTEAFF.

The rearrangement uses TRBV5-4 and TRBJ2-5, with D perhaps TRBD2 (6 bases). This CDR3 region has 16 residues. The ends were cut back, 1 base at V and 1 base at J, with 14 bases in the middle. CDR1 SGHNT and CDR2 YYREEE come from the germline V gene (reference sequence). This chain's CDR3 is CASSLRWGVIQETQYF. CDR3 sequence (DNA): TGTGCCAGCAGCTTGAGGTGGGGGGTAATCCAAGAGACCCAGTACTTC. The whole variable domain, filled in from reference TRBV5-4 and TRBJ2-5, reads ETGVTQSPTHLIKTRGQQVTLRCSSQSGHNTVSWYQQALGQGPQFIFQYYREEENGRGNFPPRFSGLQFPNYSSELNVNALELDDSALYLCASSLRWGVIQETQYFGPGTRLLVL.

This chain connects TRBV7-3 to TRBJ2-1; 11 bases match TRBD2. CDR1 and CDR2 from the germline V gene are SGHTA and FQGTGA. This CDR3 spans 15 amino acids. V was clipped by 5 bases and J by 2 bases; unmatched bases: 2. The CDR3, as DNA: TGTGCCAGCAGCCCTAGCGGGGGGACCTACAATGAGCAGTTCTTC. Its protein product is CASSPSGGTYNEQFF.

CDR3 amino acids: CASSQEWWRQKGADEQYF. The DNA of the CDR3 is TGCGCCAGCAGCCAAGAGTGGTGGAGACAAAAAGGGGCCGACGAGCAGTACTTC. The rearrangement uses TRBV4-3 and TRBJ2-7; D possibly corresponds to TRBD1 (5 bases). This CDR3 has 18 amino acids. Trimming removed 0 bases from V and 5 bases from J, with 23 bases in between. The germline gives CDR1 LGHNA, CDR2 YSLEER.

The genes are TRBV6-6 and TRBJ2-7, with TRBD2 as a possible D gene (5 bases). Germline lookup yields CDR1 MNHNY and CDR2 SVGAGI (reference sequence). V was clipped by 5 bases and J by 1 base, with 12 bases between them. The CDR3 totals 14 residues. The CDR3 DNA reads TGTGCCAGCAGTCGATCACGGGATTCCTACGAGCAGTACTTC. This translates into CASSRSRDSYEQYF.

The chain carries TRBV3-1 (or the pseudogene TRBV3-2) and TRBJ2-5; the match to TRBD2 covers 10 bases. This CDR3 contains 18 residues. J gave up 7 bases and V 4 bases, and 18 bases lay outside the gene matches. The germline gives CDR1 LGHDT, CDR2 YNNKEL (reference sequence). CDR3 sequence (DNA): TGTGCCAGCAGCCTCCAGGGGGTAGCGGGAGGATTCTCCGTGACCCAGTACTTC. Protein product: CASSLQGVAGGFSVTQYF.